The next 21 T cell receptor beta chains were all read from a single sample in a study of blood T cells in healthy people across ages. Alongside a J-beta primer mix, a sample-barcoded 5' primer served in a second PCR lasting roughly 6 to 11 cycles. TCRdb reanalysed the 5' RACE reads using MiXCR and keeps one entry per CDR3 protein. This sample carries about 810,000 distinct CDR3 sequences, approximately 35% of them seen once, and the ten largest clones take 10% to 15%. The material sequenced was blood. Receptors originate from a man younger than 30 in good health.

The gene calls are TRBV30 and TRBJ1-2; TRBD1 aligns across 7 bases. Germline loops: CDR1 GTSNPN, CDR2 SVGIG (reference sequence). V trimming: 0 bases; J trimming: 7 bases; junction bases outside the gene matches: 5. The CDR3 is 13 amino acids. CDR3 bases: TGTGCCTGGAGTGTACAGGGGCCGGGTGGCTACACCTTC. Translating gives CAWSVQGPGGYTF.

This clonotype was observed a few times. The rearrangement links TRBV6-1 to TRBJ1-2; D remains unclear. CDR1 and CDR2 (germline): MNHNS, SASEGT. Trimming took 8 bases from V and 2 from J, leaving 9 bases between them. CDR3 size: 12 residues. CDR3 amino acids: CASGRKNYGYTF. The CDR3 nucleotides read TGTGCCAGCGGACGGAAGAACTATGGCTACACCTTC.

In its sample, this clonotype was seen many times. The chain joins TRBV7-9 to TRBJ2-1; no clear D gene. The CDR3 sequence is 18 residues long. V was clipped by 3 bases and J by 3 bases, with 21 bases between them. Looked up from germline, CDR1 is SEHNR and CDR2 is FQNEAQ (reference sequence). The CDR3, as DNA: TGTGCCAGCAGCTTCGATTCGCCGGGCACCCGACTCTACAATGAGCAGTTCTTC. Residues: CASSFDSPGTRLYNEQFF.

The V call is TRBV12-3 or TRBV12-4, the J call TRBJ2-2; 9 bases fit TRBD1. Germline trimming cut 6 bases from V and 0 bases from J; bases unmatched to any gene: 2. The CDR3 is 15 residues long. As DNA, the CDR3 is TGTGCCAGCAGCTGGACAGGGGCGAACACCGGGGAGCTGTTTTTT. This translates into CASSWTGANTGELFF.

This clonotype has a handful of counts. The V call is TRBV29-1, the J call TRBJ2-2, with D unresolved. Germline CDR1 SQVTM, CDR2 ANQGSEA. V was shortened by 5 bases and J by 5 bases, with 6 bases between the two germline ends. The CDR3 length is 11 residues. The CDR3 reads CSVRVTGELFF. Here the CDR3 DNA reads TGCAGCGTTCGGGTAACCGGGGAGCTGTTTTTT.

A remark on this clonotype: A read error may explain this, as a much larger clone is one base away. V gene TRBV12-3 or TRBV12-4 combines with J gene TRBJ2-7; 7 positions agree with TRBD2. The CDR3 sequence is 14 residues long. The chain's CDR3 is CASSLGGEGYERYF. As DNA, the CDR3 is TGTGCCAGCAGTTTAGGGGGGGAGGGCTACGAGCGGTACTTC.

The rearrangement uses TRBV9 and TRBJ2-1; TRBD2 aligns across 7 bases. V trimming: 0 bases; J trimming: 5 bases; junction bases outside the gene matches: 5. This CDR3 spans 15 amino acids. The germline CDR1 and CDR2 sequences are SGDLS and YYNGEE. The CDR3 region has the DNA TGTGCCAGCAGCGTAGTTGGGGGGGGGGACAATGAGCAGTTCTTC. This encodes CASSVVGGGDNEQFF.

The J gene is TRBJ2-5, the V gene TRBV7-9, with 9 bases fitting TRBD1. The CDR3 has 15 amino acids. V shed 2 bases and J 12 bases; nucleotides not matched to a gene: 13. Germline CDR1 and CDR2: SEHNR and FQNEAQ (reference sequence). This chain's CDR3 is CASSLNSIAGTGKYF. CDR3 sequence (DNA): TGTGCCAGCAGCTTAAATTCGATCGCAGGGACAGGGAAGTACTTC.

The V gene is TRBV27, the J gene TRBJ2-4; TRBD2 matches 11 bases. The better agreement between TRBJ2-7 and the DNA end casts doubt on the J call. There are 18 residues in the CDR3. The germline V gene has CDR1 MNHEY and CDR2 SMNVEV (reference sequence). The CDR3 region is CASSLLAGGNSLVHEQYF. The CDR3 DNA sequence: TGTGCCAGCAGTTTACTAGCGGGAGGAAACTCCTTGGTCCACGAGCAGTACTTC.

The gene calls are TRBV7-9 and TRBJ2-7; 7 nucleotides agree with TRBD2. Germline CDR1 is SEHNR and CDR2 is FQNEAQ (reference sequence). This CDR3 contains 14 residues. Trimming cost V 1 base and J 2 bases; bases outside gene matches: 2. The CDR3 DNA follows: TGTGCCAGCAGCTTAGACCTAGCGGCCTACGAGCAGTACTTC. Its protein product is CASSLDLAAYEQYF.

This clonotype appeared a few times. The gene calls are TRBV27 and TRBJ2-4, with D maybe TRBD1 (5 bases). The J call is in doubt because the DNA end fits TRBJ2-7 better. Germline V lookup: CDR1 MNHEY, CDR2 SMNVEV (reference sequence). The CDR3 runs to 13 residues. The CDR3 DNA sequence: TGTGCCAGCAGTTTATCGAAAGGGGACGAGCAGTACTTC. It is translated as CASSLSKGDEQYF.

Regarding this clonotype: At one boundary the junction diverges from the germline segment, which might be a read error. The V call is TRBV12-3 or TRBV12-4, the J call TRBJ1-2; no definite D call. There are 12 residues in the CDR3. CDR3 amino acids: CTSSLLPGGYTF. The CDR3 DNA reads as TGTACCAGCAGTTTGCTCCCGGGGGGCTACACCTTC.

The table lists this clonotype with a few counts. The gene calls are TRBV4-1 and TRBJ2-3; perhaps TRBD2 as D (6 bases). Germline V CDR1 and CDR2: MGHRA, YSYEKL. CDR3 length: 17 residues. V was pared by 0 bases and J by 4 bases, with 17 bases between. The CDR3 loop reads CASSQDSLGTGADTQYF. In DNA form, the CDR3 reads TGCGCCAGCAGCCAAGATTCGTTAGGAACGGGGGCAGATACGCAGTATTTT.

This clonotype was detected a few times. The chain recombines TRBV20-1 with TRBJ1-4; 8 nucleotides align to TRBD1. Germline values: CDR1 DFQATT, CDR2 SNEGSKA (reference sequence). J gave up 7 bases and V 3 bases, and 10 bases lay outside the gene matches. The CDR3 covers 15 residues. The CDR3: CSASIRTGTIEKLFF. The CDR3 bases are TGCAGTGCTAGTATTCGGACAGGGACAATTGAAAAACTGTTTTTT.

Details on this clonotype: This may be a read error, as it is one base from a much larger clone. The chain links TRBV12-3 or TRBV12-4 to TRBJ1-2; D gene uncertain. This CDR3 is 12 amino acids long. In DNA, the CDR3 is TGTGCCAACAGTTTGGAGCCCTATGGCTACACCTTC. Its protein product is CANSLEPYGYTF.

The V and J genes are TRBV6-2 or TRBV6-3 and TRBJ1-1; D is uncertain. The CDR3 has 11 residues. V dropped 2 bases and J dropped 10 bases, with 8 bases sitting between them. CDR1 is MNHEY, CDR2 SVGEGT, per germline. CDR3 coding DNA: TGTGCCAGCAGTTACGGGCCGGGAGCTTTCTTT. It translates to CASSYGPGAFF.

This chain uses TRBV4-1 with TRBJ1-3; D perhaps matches TRBD1 (5 bases). The ends were cut back, 0 bases at V and 0 bases at J, with 9 bases in the middle. Germline V gene data show CDR1 as MGHRA and CDR2 as YSYEKL. This CDR3 has 16 amino acids. The DNA for the CDR3 is TGCGCCAGCAGCCAAGACAGGGAGATCTCTGGAAACACCATATATTTT. Protein sequence: CASSQDREISGNTIYF.

The count of this clonotype is one. This chain links TRBV5-1 with TRBJ2-7, with D tentatively TRBD1 (6 bases). This CDR3 spans 16 amino acids. V lost 0 bases, J lost 7 bases, and 20 bases lay in between. CDR1 SGHRS and CDR2 YFSETQ come from the germline V gene. CDR3 sequence: CASSLGTGPPYNEQYF. In nucleotides, the CDR3 is TGCGCCAGCAGCTTGGGAACAGGGCCACCCTACAATGAGCAGTACTTC.

In this sample, this clonotype turned up many times. The chain recombines TRBV20-1 with TRBJ2-4; 9 bases agree with TRBD2. CDR1 DFQATT and CDR2 SNEGSKA come from the germline V gene (reference sequence). This CDR3 is 18 amino acids long. V lost 3 bases, J lost 0 bases, and 12 bases stayed unmatched. The CDR3 spells CSASGLAGTNIAKNIQYF. The CDR3 DNA reads as TGCAGTGCTAGCGGGCTAGCGGGGACCAATATAGCCAAAAACATTCAGTACTTC.

This clonotype was found a few times. V gene TRBV7-2 combines with J gene TRBJ2-3, with D perhaps matching TRBD2 (6 bases). The germline V and J ends were trimmed by 2 bases and 2 bases, with 11 bases remaining between them. The CDR3 spans 15 residues. From germline, CDR1 is SGHTA and CDR2 FQGNSA. CDR3 in amino acids: CASSLNGGYTDTQYF. In DNA form, the CDR3 reads TGTGCCAGCAGCTTAAACGGGGGTTACACAGATACGCAGTATTTT.

The rearrangement uses TRBV7-2 and TRBJ1-5, with unresolved D. In germline, CDR1 is SGHTA, CDR2 FQGNSA. The CDR3 sequence is 15 residues long. V was pared by 2 bases and J by 0 bases, with 8 bases between. The CDR3 nucleotides are TGTGCCAGCAGCTTATCACGGAATAGCAATCAGCCCCAGCATTTT. Translation: CASSLSRNSNQPQHF.